This T cell receptor (beta chain) appears in the sequencing data of a study of blood T cell repertoires in COVID-19. Background on the study: Sites in the United States, Italy and Spain provided acute and convalescent COVID-19 samples. Sources were T cells, B-cell-depleted T cells, or PBMCs; the material itself was cDNA or gDNA.

Looked up from germline, CDR1 is WNHNN and CDR2 is SYGVQD (reference sequence). The CDR3 length is 14 residues. The V gene end was trimmed by 2 bases and the J gene end by 3 bases; junction bases not matched to a gene: 2. Profiling relied on immunoSEQ multiplex PCR, and the TCRdb table lists in-frame clones only, not all of them. The sample contains about 240,000 clones, roughly 88% of which appear only once. What was sequenced was peripheral blood. The chain links TRBV10-1 to TRBJ2-7; 9 bases align to TRBD1. The source of this sequence is a woman aged 25 to 39 with acute or convalescent COVID-19. The CDR3 bases are TGCGCCAGCAGTGAGGACAGGGGGGTCTACGAGCAGTACTTC. Translation: CASSEDRGVYEQYF.